This entry lists 10 T cell receptor beta chains sequenced from one sample in a study of CXCR3-negative and CXCR3-positive naive CD8 T cells. The TRB libraries of cDNA were built by UMI-labeled 5' RACE. Using the 5' RACE reads, TCRdb records one entry per CDR3 protein without DNA. The specimen's table records 130,000 or so distinct CDR3 sequences. Sequencing was done on a sample of naive CXCR3- CD8+ T cells from blood. Subset denoted: CD45RO-CCR7+CD27+CD95- naive CD8+ T cells lacking CXCR3 (TNR3-). These TCRs come from a human donor in good health. Some clones in this sample may be carry-over from other donors' samples.

The gene calls are TRBV15 and TRBJ1-5; as DNA is missing, the TRBD1 call by TCRdb cannot be tested. CDR1 is LNHNV and CDR2 is YYDKDF in the germline V gene (reference sequence). CDR3 length: 19 residues. The chain's CDR3 is CATSRDLGRGFYSNQPQHF.

The J gene is TRBJ2-7, the V gene TRBV7-2; TCRdb indicates TRBD1, and absent DNA this call remains unverified. This CDR3 is 15 amino acids long. From germline, CDR1 is SGHTA and CDR2 FQGNSA. CDR3 region: CASSLEEARDYEQYF.

The chain recombines TRBV7-6 with TRBJ2-7. The CDR3 totals 14 residues. From germline, CDR1 is SGHVS and CDR2 FNYEAQ. This chain's CDR3 is CASSFGSTSYEQYF. Full variable domain (remainder filled in from reference TRBV7-6 and TRBJ2-7): GAGVSQSPRYKVTKRGQDVALRCDPISGHVSLYWYRQALGQGPEFLTYFNYEAQQDKSGLPNDRFSAERPEGSISTLTIQRTEQRDSAMYRCASSFGSTSYEQYFGPGTRLTVT.

This chain joins TRBV27 and TRBJ2-7; the TCRdb call, TRBD1, lacks DNA for checking. Germline CDR1 is MNHEY and CDR2 is SMNVEV (reference sequence). The CDR3 has 14 residues. The CDR3 sequence: CASSNWQPGDEQYF.

The chain recombines TRBV15 with TRBJ1-5. Germline V lookup: CDR1 LNHNV, CDR2 YYDKDF (reference sequence). The CDR3 loop spans 16 amino acids. The CDR3 is CATSRAFGVARQPQHF. Looking up the rest from reference TRBV15 and TRBJ1-5 gives the full variable domain: DAMVIQNPRYQVTQFGKPVTLSCSQTLNHNVMYWYQQKSSQAPKLLFHYYDKDFNNEADTPDNFQSRRPNTSFCFLDIRSPGLGDTAMYLCATSRAFGVARQPQHFGDGTRLSIL.

The chain carries TRBV5-1 and TRBJ2-3. Germline V gene lookup returns CDR1 SGHRS and CDR2 YFSETQ. CDR3 size: 12 residues. CDR3 sequence reads: CASSLSGDTQYF.

J is TRBJ2-7 and V is TRBV28; checking the TCRdb D call of TRBD1 is not possible without DNA. The CDR3 is made up of 14 amino acids. Germline V gene sequence: CDR1 MDHEN, CDR2 SYDVKM. The CDR3 sequence: CASTMGGNSYEQYF.

CDR3: CASSLRQGYTGELFF. V and J are TRBV5-6 and TRBJ2-2; TCRdb proposes TRBD1, but this gene call is untestable without DNA. The CDR3 is 15 residues long. Germline V lookup: CDR1 SGHDT, CDR2 YYEEEE.

J is TRBJ1-1 and V is TRBV20-1; the TCRdb D gene call, TRBD1, has no DNA to confirm it. The germline V gene encodes CDR1 DFQATT and CDR2 SNEGSKA (reference sequence). This CDR3 spans 15 amino acids. CDR3: CSARDLRGRDTEAFF.

J is TRBJ2-2 and V is TRBV4-1; the D call from TCRdb, TRBD2, cannot be confirmed without DNA. The V gene's germline CDR1 is MGHRA and CDR2 YSYEKL. CDR3 size: 17 residues. This CDR3 is CTSSQDYRGGLVGELFF.